This passage covers 15 T cell receptor beta chains from one sample sequenced in a study of blood T cells in healthy people across ages. Then a second PCR, running roughly 6 to 12 cycles, was carried out with a sample-barcoded 5' primer and a J-beta primer mix. TCRdb reprocessed the 5' RACE reads with MiXCR, giving one entry per CDR3 protein. The sample records about 1.8 million distinct CDR3 sequences, about 49% being singletons. The specimen was blood. Source of these receptors: a woman in her forties in good health.

This clonotype was counted between two and nine times. The rearrangement links TRBV7-2 to TRBJ1-5; 9 bases map to TRBD1. Trimming removed 2 bases from V and 3 bases from J; junction bases left unmatched: 5. In germline, CDR1 is SGHTA, CDR2 FQGNSA. The CDR3 loop spans 16 amino acids. Here the CDR3 DNA reads TGTGCCAGCAGCTTAAGGGGGGACAGGGTCAATCAGCCCCAGCATTTT. As protein: CASSLRGDRVNQPQHF.

The rearrangement uses TRBV11-2 and TRBJ2-1, with 12 bases fitting TRBD2. The CDR3 is 17 residues long. CDR1 is SGHAT and CDR2 is FQNNGV in the germline V gene. V shed 4 bases, J shed 2 bases, and the junction held 6 bases outside the gene matches. For the CDR3, the DNA is TGTGCCAGCAGCTACAGACTAGCGGGGGCTCCCTACAATGAGCAGTTCTTC. Protein sequence: CASSYRLAGAPYNEQFF. Full variable domain (outside the CDR3, taken from reference TRBV11-2 and TRBJ2-1): EAGVAQSPRYKIIEKRQSVAFWCNPISGHATLYWYQQILGQGPKLLIQFQNNGVVDDSQLPKDRFSAERLKGVDSTLKIQPAKLEDSAVYLCASSYRLAGAPYNEQFFGPGTRLTVL.

The chain is built from TRBV20-1 and TRBJ1-2, with D unresolved. This CDR3 has 12 residues. Trimming pared 4 bases from V and 5 bases from J, leaving 11 bases between. From germline, CDR1 is DFQATT and CDR2 SNEGSKA (reference sequence). The CDR3: CSAIDMRYGYTF. The CDR3, as DNA: TGCAGTGCTATAGATATGCGGTATGGCTACACCTTC.

The chain links TRBV13 to TRBJ1-2, with D perhaps TRBD1 (5 bases). Trimming took off 0 bases at V and 5 bases at J, with 22 bases between the two ends. Germline V gene data show CDR1 as PRHDT and CDR2 as FYEKMQ (reference sequence). The CDR3 has 18 amino acids. In DNA form, the CDR3 reads TGTGCCAGCAGCTTAGGGGGACCCATTGGGTCTGTGTGGTATGGCTACACCTTC. It is translated as CASSLGGPIGSVWYGYTF.

A word on this clonotype: Its ends do not fully match the called genes, so a read error is possible. This chain connects TRBV6-2 or TRBV6-3 to TRBJ2-7, with 7 bases lining up with TRBD1. This CDR3 has 13 residues. Germline V CDR1 and CDR2: MNHEY, SVGEGT. The CDR3 nucleotides read TGTGCCAGCAGTTATGGACAGGCCTACGAGCGGTACTTC. Translation gives CASSYGQAYERYF.

The chain combines TRBV20-1 with TRBJ1-2; the D gene is possibly TRBD1 (5 bases). Germline CDR1 and CDR2: DFQATT and SNEGSKA (reference sequence). V dropped 0 bases and J dropped 4 bases, with 9 bases sitting between them. CDR3 length: 13 residues. The CDR3 protein is CSARDGTVYGYTF. CDR3 coding DNA: TGCAGTGCTAGAGATGGGACGGTCTATGGCTACACCTTC.

The chain is built from TRBV7-2 and TRBJ1-4; D gene ambiguous. Germline V CDR1 and CDR2: SGHTA, FQGNSA. This CDR3 spans 11 amino acids. V shed 8 bases and J shed 8 bases, with 9 bases lying between them. The CDR3 bases are TGTGCCAGCGGCTCCGTAGAAAAACTGTTTTTT. It codes for CASGSVEKLFF.

This clonotype was picked up a small number of times. V and J are TRBV28 and TRBJ2-1; 10 nucleotides match TRBD2. The CDR3 runs to 15 residues. The germline V gene encodes CDR1 MDHEN and CDR2 SYDVKM. Germline trimming cut 3 bases from V and 7 bases from J; bases unmatched to any gene: 6. CDR3 sequence: CASSFLTSGANEQFF. CDR3 coding DNA: TGTGCCAGCAGTTTCTTAACTAGCGGGGCTAATGAGCAGTTCTTC.

This rearrangement joins TRBV6-1 to TRBJ1-5; D might be TRBD1 (5 bases). The CDR3 spans 17 residues. V was clipped by 4 bases and J by 6 bases, with 22 bases between them. Germline assignment: CDR1 MNHNS and CDR2 SASEGT. The CDR3 nucleotides are TGTGCCAGCAGTGGAGGGGAGGGGCGTCCGGGAGGTCAGCCCCAGCATTTT. This sequence encodes CASSGGEGRPGGQPQHF.

This clonotype has only a few counts. J is TRBJ2-1 and V is TRBV15; D perhaps matches TRBD1 (5 bases). The V gene lost 8 bases and the J gene lost 2 bases, with 13 bases spanning the gap. The CDR3 spans 14 residues. Germline V lookup: CDR1 LNHNV, CDR2 YYDKDF (reference sequence). The CDR3, as DNA: TGTGCCACCGGGGCAGGTCTTACCTACAATGAGCAGTTCTTC. Amino acids: CATGAGLTYNEQFF.

The rearrangement links TRBV29-1 to TRBJ1-4; D possibly corresponds to TRBD1 (6 bases). In germline, CDR1 is SQVTM, CDR2 ANQGSEA. Trimming pared 7 bases from V and 8 bases from J, leaving 14 bases between. The CDR3 has 12 residues. The CDR3 protein is CSAEDSEEKLFF. DNA for the CDR3: TGCAGCGCTGAGGACAGCGAAGAAAAACTGTTTTTT.

This clonotype was detected only once. The genes are TRBV20-1 and TRBJ2-1, with 9 bases fitting TRBD2. CDR3 length: 14 amino acids. J was trimmed by 7 bases and V by 7 bases; bases with no gene match: 11. The germline V gene encodes CDR1 DFQATT and CDR2 SNEGSKA (reference sequence). CDR3 in DNA: TGCAGTGTACGGGGCGGGGGGGCCGCTAATGAGCAGTTCTTC. It translates to CSVRGGGAANEQFF.

Turning to this clonotype: The germline gene is not matched at one end of the junction; a read error may be the cause. The chain is built from TRBV15 and TRBJ1-2, with D possibly being TRBD1 (5 bases). The germline V gene has CDR1 LNHNV and CDR2 YYDKDF (reference sequence). CDR3 size: 14 residues. This chain's CDR3 is CATSRGDGNYGHTF. CDR3 DNA: TGTGCCACCAGCAGAGGGGACGGGAACTATGGCCACACCTTC.

The chain joins TRBV10-2 to TRBJ2-7; TRBD1 agrees at 10 bases. V was pared by 8 bases and J by 2 bases, with 6 bases of the junction left unmatched. This CDR3 is built from 14 residues. CDR1 and CDR2 from the germline V gene are WSHSY and SAAADI. The CDR3 DNA reads as TGCGCCAGCCTTAAGGGACAGGGGACCTACGAGCAGTACTTC. Translated, it gives CASLKGQGTYEQYF.

This rearrangement joins TRBV18 to TRBJ1-2; D gene ambiguous. The V end was cut by 2 bases, the J end by 5 bases, with 18 bases between. Germline CDR1 is KGHSH and CDR2 is LQKENI. CDR3 length: 16 amino acids. The CDR3 protein is CASSPSIVRTGYGYTF. CDR3 sequence (DNA): TGTGCCAGCTCACCATCGATTGTAAGGACCGGGTATGGCTACACCTTC.